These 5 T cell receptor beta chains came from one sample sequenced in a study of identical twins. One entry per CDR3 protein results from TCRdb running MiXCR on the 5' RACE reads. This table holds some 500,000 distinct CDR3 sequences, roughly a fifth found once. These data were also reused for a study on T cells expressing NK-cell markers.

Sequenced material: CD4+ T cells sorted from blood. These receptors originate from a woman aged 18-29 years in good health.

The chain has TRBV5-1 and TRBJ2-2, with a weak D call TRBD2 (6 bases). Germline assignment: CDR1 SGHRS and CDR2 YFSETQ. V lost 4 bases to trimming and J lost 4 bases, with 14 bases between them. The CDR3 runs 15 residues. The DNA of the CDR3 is TGCGCCAGCAGCCCGGCGCTAGCGAGCACCGGGGAGCTGTTTTTT. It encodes CASSPALASTGELFF.

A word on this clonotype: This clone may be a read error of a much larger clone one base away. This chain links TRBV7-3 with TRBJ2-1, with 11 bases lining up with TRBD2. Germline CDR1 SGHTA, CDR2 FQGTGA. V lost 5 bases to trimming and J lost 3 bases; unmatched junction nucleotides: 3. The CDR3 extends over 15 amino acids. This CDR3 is CASSVLAGVYNEQFF. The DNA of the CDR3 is TGTGCCAGCAGCGTACTAGCGGGGGTCTACAATGAGCAGTTCTTC.

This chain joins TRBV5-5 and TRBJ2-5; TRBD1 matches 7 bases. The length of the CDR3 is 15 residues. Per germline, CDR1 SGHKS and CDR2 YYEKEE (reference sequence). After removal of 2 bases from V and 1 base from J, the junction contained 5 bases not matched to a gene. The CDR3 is CASSFGQVVQETQYF. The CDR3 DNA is TGTGCCAGCAGCTTCGGACAGGTGGTCCAAGAGACCCAGTACTTC.

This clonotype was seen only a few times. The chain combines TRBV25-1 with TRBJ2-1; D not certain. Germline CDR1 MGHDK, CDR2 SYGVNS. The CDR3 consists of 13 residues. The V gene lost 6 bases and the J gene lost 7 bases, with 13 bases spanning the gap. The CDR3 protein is CASSDRWINEQFF. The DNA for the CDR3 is TGTGCCAGCAGCGATAGATGGATTAATGAGCAGTTCTTC.

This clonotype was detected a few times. CDR3 loop: CSARDEARAATYEQYF. DNA of the CDR3: TGCAGTGCTAGAGATGAAGCCCGGGCGGCAACCTACGAGCAGTACTTC. The chain carries TRBV20-1 and TRBJ2-7; D call uncertain. Germline CDR1 reads DFQATT; CDR2 reads SNEGSKA (reference sequence). Trimming stripped 0 bases from V and 2 bases from J, with 17 bases between. The CDR3 contains 16 residues.